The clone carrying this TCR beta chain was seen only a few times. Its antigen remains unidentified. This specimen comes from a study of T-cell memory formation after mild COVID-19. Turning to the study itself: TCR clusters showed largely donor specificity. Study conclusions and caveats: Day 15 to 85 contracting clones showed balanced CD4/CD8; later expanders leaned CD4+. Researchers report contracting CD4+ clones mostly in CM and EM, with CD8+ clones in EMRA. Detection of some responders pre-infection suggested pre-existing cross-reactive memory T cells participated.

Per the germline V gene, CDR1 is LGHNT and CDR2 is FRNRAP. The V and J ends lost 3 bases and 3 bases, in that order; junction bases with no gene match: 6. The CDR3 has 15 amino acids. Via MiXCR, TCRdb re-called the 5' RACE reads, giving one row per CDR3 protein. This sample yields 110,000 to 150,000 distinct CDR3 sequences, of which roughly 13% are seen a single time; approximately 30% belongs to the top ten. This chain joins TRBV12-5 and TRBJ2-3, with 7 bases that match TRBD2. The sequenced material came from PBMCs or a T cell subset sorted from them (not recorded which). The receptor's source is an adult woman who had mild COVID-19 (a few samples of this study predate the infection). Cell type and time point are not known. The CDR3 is CASGFPGAGTDTQYF. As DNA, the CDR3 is TGTGCTAGTGGTTTCCCTGGAGCGGGGACAGATACGCAGTATTTT.